The present entry profiles one TCR beta chain with its context. The specificity of this receptor is unknown. No base-level quality is on record; no much larger clone is a single base apart. These data come from a study of shared clonotypes between healthy human individuals (dated by TCRdb to about 2020). With regard to the full study: The cohort included a few men and two women between 18 and 49 years of age. Libraries were prepared and TCR repertoires were sequenced by different laboratories using diverse techniques, in order to increase sequencing depth and limit assay-specific biases. For each donor, three plates each were used for CD4 naive and CD4 memory, two plates were used for CD8 naive, and one plate was used for CD8 memory. Blood TCR repertoires of a handful of healthy adults were deeply sequenced to estimate repertoire size and the extent of clonotype sharing between individuals. Between about 0.8 and 9.5 billion PBMCs per donor were obtained by leukapheresis.

Per the germline V gene, SGHTA is the CDR1 and FQGNSA is the CDR2. The CDR3 contains 16 residues, cysteine and phenylalanine counted. Of the read, only the CDR3 DNA is kept; its 48 bases are in frame from base 1. The junction shows trimming of 5 bases on V and 1 base on J, and the gene matches do not reach 6 bases of it. Using the deep immunoSEQ assay, TCR CDR3 regions were amplified from genomic DNA by multiplex PCR. Extracted genomic DNA from each cell subset was distributed evenly across all wells of several immunoSEQ 96-well plates, and each plate was treated as a replicate. Each replicate PCR for sorted subsets received roughly 200 ng genomic DNA, equal to roughly 30,000 T cell genomes. Purified libraries were measured with a Qubit 3.0 fluorometer, size-checked on a Bioanalyzer 2100, and measured again with the KAPA Library Quantification kit. A separate single-read 150-cycle Illumina NextSeq 550 flow cell was used to sequence each immunoSEQ 96-well plate. As for the original processing: The immunoSEQ output contained only junctional sequences without quality scores, so filtering could not match that applied to full-length reads. To assign V/J genes and CDR3, sequences were annotated using PyIR, a Python wrapper for IgBLAST v1.9, with IMGT germline references. Reads were removed for weak V/J assignments (E-value above 1e-6), missing CDR3, stop codons, out-of-frame junctions, or ambiguous translated residues. V3J clonotypes were defined as sequences sharing an identical inferred V gene, J gene, and CDR3 amino acid sequence. Percentage overlap between repertoires was calculated by dividing the number of shared unique clonotypes by the size of the smaller repertoire. RTK rarefaction, the Chao1 estimator, and Recon v2.1 estimates of unobserved clonotypes were used to assess repertoire richness. For all TCRbeta clonotypes obtained by the gDNA method from a handful of donors, generation probabilities were computed with OLGA. TCRdb carries this immuneACCESS record with in-frame sequences only. Its versions omit some clonotypes, under half of them owing to an unresolved V gene in the studies checked, with the rest unexplained. V, J and clone size derive from that table, while D and trimming were established from the DNA sequence. Within this sample are 2 million to 3 million clones, with 90% to 95% of them counted one time only. The ten top clones hold 0.13% to 0.15% of the sample.

The donors were healthy, HIV-negative adults with no recently reported acute infections or vaccinations. Every donor was a Caucasian adult living in Nashville, Tennessee, USA. Magnetic negative selection was used to enrich CD4+ T cells, after which naive cells were positively selected on CD45RA and the negative fraction became the memory subset. After blood collection by leukapheresis, PBMCs were isolated using Ficoll-Histopaque density gradient centrifugation and then cryopreserved in the vapor phase of liquid nitrogen. Analytical flow cytometry was used to check the purity and quantity of each magnetically sorted T cell population. Genomic DNA was isolated from every sorted fraction and measured by UV absorbance on a Nanodrop 2000c. General findings and caveats noted by the study authors: Because the study included only a small number of donors, the genetic and exposure-history diversity represented was limited. Across a few donors, approximately 5% of naive CD4, more than 3% of naive CD8, approximately 2.5% of memory CD4, and approximately 0.4% of memory CD8 clonotypes were shared. Naive subsets generally had larger estimated clonotype richness than memory subsets. Sampling was restricted to blood, and TCR repertoires in tissues likely differ from the TCR repertoires found in blood. Pairwise subsampling led to the expectation that sequencing depth would affect the degree of clonotype sharing among donors. Even with the large sequencing depth, rarefaction of the sorted-subset datasets indicated that sequencing was incomplete. Clonotypes shared by all four sorted-subset donors showed higher generation probabilities than non-shared clonotypes.

The rearrangement combines TRBV7-2 with TRBJ2-5; TRBD2 fits 11 bases in the junction. The clonotype was recovered from a man between 18 and 29 years old in good health. The sample consisted of naive CD4+ T cells sorted from blood. Sample cell subset or site, as interpreted from the label and publication: CD45RA+ positively selected. DNA sequence: TGTGCCAGCAGCCCTACTAGCGGGAGTTTCCAAGAGACCCAGTACTTC. It is translated as CASSPTSGSFQETQYF. The full variable domain, completed from the reference TRBV7-2 and TRBJ2-5 proteins outside the CDR3, reads GAGVSQSPSNKVTEKGKDVELRCDPISGHTALYWYRQSLGQGLEFLIYFQGNSAPDKSGLPSDRFSAERTGGSVSTLTIQRTQQEDSAVYLCASSPTSGSFQETQYFGPGTRLLVL.